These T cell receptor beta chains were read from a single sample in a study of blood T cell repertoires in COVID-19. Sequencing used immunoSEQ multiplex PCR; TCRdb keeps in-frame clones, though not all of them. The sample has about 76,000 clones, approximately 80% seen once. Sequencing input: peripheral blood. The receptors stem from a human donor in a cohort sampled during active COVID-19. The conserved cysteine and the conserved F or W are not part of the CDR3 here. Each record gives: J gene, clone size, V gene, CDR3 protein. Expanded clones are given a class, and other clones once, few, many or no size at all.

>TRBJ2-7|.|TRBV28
ASSRTGQYEQY
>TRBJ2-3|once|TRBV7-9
ASTKTGTTDTQY
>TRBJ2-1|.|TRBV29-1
SVVSQGASNEQF
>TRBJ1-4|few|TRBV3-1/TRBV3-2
ASSHVRQKPNEKLF
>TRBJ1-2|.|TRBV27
ASSLWGGSIYGYT
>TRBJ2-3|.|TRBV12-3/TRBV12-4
ASRPKLSDTQY
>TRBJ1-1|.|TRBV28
ASRKFTGTEAF
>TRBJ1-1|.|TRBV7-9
ASSLRQGAEAF
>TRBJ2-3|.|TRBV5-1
ASRSDSSTDTQY
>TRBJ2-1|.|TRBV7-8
ASSPGAGKSYNEQF
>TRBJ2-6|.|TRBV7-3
ASSSPASSGANVLT
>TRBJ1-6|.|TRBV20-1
SAQGGSPLH
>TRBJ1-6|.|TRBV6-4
ASSVNQGSPLH
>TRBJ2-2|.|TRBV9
ASSVAPGGQTGELF
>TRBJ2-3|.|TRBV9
ASSVALRGGMGMSTDTQY
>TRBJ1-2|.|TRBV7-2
ASSPLLTDTPYGYT
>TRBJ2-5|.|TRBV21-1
ATEPSEQGGPETQY
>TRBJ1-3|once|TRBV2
ASSEGGGRRNTIY
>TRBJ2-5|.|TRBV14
ASSQGRGTHQETQY
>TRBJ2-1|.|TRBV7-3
ASSTGLAGANEQF
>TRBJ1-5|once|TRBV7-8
ASSPIQGETYSNQPQH
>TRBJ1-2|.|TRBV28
ASNNRGGYGYT
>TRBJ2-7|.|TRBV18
ASSRTGKSEQY
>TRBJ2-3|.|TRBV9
ASSPLLATQGTQY
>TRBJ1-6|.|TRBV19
ASSIRQGSSYNSPLH
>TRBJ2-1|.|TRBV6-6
ASSNPAAVNEQF
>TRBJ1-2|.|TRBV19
ASRVGQYQPDYGYT
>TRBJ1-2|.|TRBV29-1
SVLTGGTGHGYT